Shown below are 14 T cell receptor beta chains from a single sample sequenced in a study of T cell repertoires in ileal Crohn's disease. Described time point: neoterminal ileum biopsy at postoperative endoscopy, about 6 months after surgery. Here immunoSEQ multiplex PCR was the method, and the copy in TCRdb shows in-frame clones only, minus some. This table has some 1,900 clones, approximately 82% appearing once. Sequencing was performed on ileal tissue. The receptor source for this set is an adult with Crohn's disease.

The chain couples TRBV5-4 to TRBJ2-1; 9 nucleotides align to TRBD2. Germline CDR1 is SGHNT and CDR2 is YYREEE (reference sequence). The V and J ends lost 1 base and 0 bases, in that order; junction bases with no gene match: 2. The CDR3 spans 16 residues. As DNA, the CDR3 is TGTGCCAGCAGCTTGCCGGGACTAGCCTCCTACAATGAGCAGTTCTTC. Translation: CASSLPGLASYNEQFF.

This chain joins TRBV5-1 and TRBJ2-5; 7 positions match TRBD2. CDR3 size: 13 residues. Trimming took 7 bases from V and 5 from J; bases not matched to a gene: 8. Germline assignment: CDR1 SGHRS and CDR2 YFSETQ. The CDR3 protein is CASGGGRKETQYF. In DNA form, the CDR3 reads TGCGCCAGCGGGGGGGGGAGAAAGGAGACCCAGTACTTC.

This sequence joins TRBV5-1 and TRBJ1-4; TRBD1 matches 11 bases. Per the germline V gene, CDR1 is SGHRS and CDR2 is YFSETQ. This CDR3 spans 16 amino acids. The J segment lost 1 base and the V segment lost 7 bases, leaving 6 bases of the junction unmatched. The CDR3 DNA is TGCGCCAGCCGTACGGGACAGGGGGGAACTAATGAAAAACTGTTTTTT. Amino acids: CASRTGQGGTNEKLFF.

The CDR3 loop reads CASSSGGVHTGELFF. CDR3 sequence (DNA): TGCGCCAGCAGCTCCGGCGGGGTACACACCGGGGAGCTGTTTTTT. The chain combines TRBV5-1 with TRBJ2-2; a weak D match, TRBD2 (6 bases). Trimming shortened V by 3 bases and J by 3 bases, and 12 bases separated the two germline ends. Germline lookup yields CDR1 SGHRS and CDR2 YFSETQ. The CDR3 is 15 amino acids.

The CDR3 here is CSVAGTGGLSGNTIYF. CDR3 nucleotides: TGCAGCGTCGCCGGGACAGGGGGGCTCTCTGGAAACACCATATATTTT. V is TRBV29-1 and J is TRBJ1-3; 11 nucleotides line up with TRBD1. The V segment lost 6 bases and the J segment 0 bases; nucleotides outside the gene matches: 7. Germline-derived CDR1 and CDR2 are SQVTM and ANQGSEA. The CDR3 is 16 residues long.

The chain links TRBV5-6 to TRBJ1-3; tentative D call: TRBD1 (6 bases). V was cut by 0 bases and J by 0 bases, with 7 bases left in between. The CDR3 runs 15 residues. CDR1 is SGHDT, CDR2 YYEEEE, per germline. The CDR3 sequence: CASSLGDNSGNTIYF. The CDR3 bases are TGTGCCAGCAGCTTGGGGGACAACTCTGGAAACACCATATATTTT.

This clone was found a few times. The chain joins TRBV5-4 to TRBJ2-1, with TRBD1 as a possible D gene (7 bases). This CDR3 has 16 residues. V gave up 3 bases and J gave up 4 bases, with 17 bases separating them. Germline CDR1 is SGHNT and CDR2 is YYREEE (reference sequence). This CDR3 is CASSWGEQGRYNEQFF. The CDR3 region has the DNA TGTGCCAGCAGCTGGGGGGAACAGGGGCGATACAATGAGCAGTTCTTC.

The rearrangement links TRBV7-2 to TRBJ1-5, with TRBD1 matching over 7 bases. The V and J ends lost 2 bases and 7 bases, in that order; junction bases with no gene match: 5. The germline gives CDR1 SGHTA, CDR2 FQGNSA. The CDR3 is 14 residues long. The CDR3 bases are TGTGCCAGCAGCTTAAAGGGACAGCAACAGCCCCAGCATTTT. The encoded protein is CASSLKGQQQPQHF.

The chain links TRBV27 to TRBJ2-1, with 8 bases matching TRBD1. The germline V gene encodes CDR1 MNHEY and CDR2 SMNVEV (reference sequence). This CDR3 is built from 14 residues. The trim removed 1 base at V and 5 bases at J, leaving 1 base unmatched. The CDR3 is CASSLWTGNNEQFF. The CDR3, as DNA: TGTGCCAGCAGTTTATGGACAGGGAACAATGAGCAGTTCTTC.

J is TRBJ2-2 and V is TRBV7-3, with no clear D. The CDR3 length is 12 residues. The V end was cut by 3 bases, the J end by 7 bases, with 6 bases between. Germline assignment: CDR1 SGHTA and CDR2 FQGTGA. The CDR3 DNA is TGTGCCAGCAGCTTCCCGGGCGGGGAGCTGTTTTTT. This translates into CASSFPGGELFF.

The chain couples TRBV5-4 to TRBJ2-3; 11 bases map to TRBD2. V gave up 4 bases and J gave up 9 bases; unmatched junction bases: 13. CDR3 length: 16 amino acids. Germline loops: CDR1 SGHNT, CDR2 YYREEE (reference sequence). The chain's CDR3 is CASSPGGASGRRTQYF. The CDR3, as DNA: TGTGCCAGCAGCCCCGGGGGGGCTAGCGGGAGGCGGACGCAGTATTTT.

V gene TRBV7-6 combines with J gene TRBJ2-7; TRBD1 might be the D (5 bases). CDR3 length equals 14 residues. V was cut by 2 bases and J by 0 bases, with 8 bases left in between. CDR1 is SGHVS and CDR2 is FNYEAQ in the germline V gene. The CDR3: CASSLFDSSYEQYF. CDR3 coding DNA: TGTGCCAGCAGCTTATTTGACAGCTCCTACGAGCAGTACTTC.

The rearrangement uses TRBV7-2 and TRBJ1-1; D call uncertain. This CDR3 has 15 amino acids. The germline gives CDR1 SGHTA, CDR2 FQGNSA. V shed 2 bases and J shed 1 base, with 11 bases lying between them. The CDR3, as DNA: TGTGCCAGCAGCTTATGGGTGGGCGAGAACACTGAAGCTTTCTTT. This encodes CASSLWVGENTEAFF.

The chain is built from TRBV30 and TRBJ2-3; 11 bases fit TRBD2. CDR1 is GTSNPN, CDR2 SVGIG, per germline (reference sequence). V dropped 2 bases and J dropped 2; count of bases not matched to a gene: 6. This CDR3 spans 16 amino acids. The CDR3 nucleotides are TGTGCCTGGAGTCTCGGACTAGCGGGCAACACAGATACGCAGTATTTT. It is translated as CAWSLGLAGNTDTQYF.